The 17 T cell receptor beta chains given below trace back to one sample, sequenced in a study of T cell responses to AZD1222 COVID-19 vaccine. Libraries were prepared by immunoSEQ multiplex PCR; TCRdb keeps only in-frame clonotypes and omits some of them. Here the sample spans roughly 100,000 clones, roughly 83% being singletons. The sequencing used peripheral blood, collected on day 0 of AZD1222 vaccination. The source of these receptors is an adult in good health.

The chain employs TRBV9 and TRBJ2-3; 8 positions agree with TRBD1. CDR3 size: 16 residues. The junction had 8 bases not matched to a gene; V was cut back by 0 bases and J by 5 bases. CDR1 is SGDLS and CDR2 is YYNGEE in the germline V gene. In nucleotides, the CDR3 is TGTGCCAGCAGCGTAGGTTGGACAGGGCATCAAGATACGCAGTATTTT. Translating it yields CASSVGWTGHQDTQYF. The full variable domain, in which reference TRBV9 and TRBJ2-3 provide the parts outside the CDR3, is DSGVTQTPKHLITATGQRVTLRCSPRSGDLSVYWYQQSLDQGLQFLIQYYNGEERAKGNILERFSAQQFPDLHSELNLSSLELGDSALYFCASSVGWTGHQDTQYFGPGTRLTVL.

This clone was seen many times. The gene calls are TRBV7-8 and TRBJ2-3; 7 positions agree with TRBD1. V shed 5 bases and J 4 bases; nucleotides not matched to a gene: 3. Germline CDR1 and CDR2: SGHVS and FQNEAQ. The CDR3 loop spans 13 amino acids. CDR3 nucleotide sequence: TGTGCCAGCAGCCAAGACAGGGCAGATACGCAGTATTTT. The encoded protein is CASSQDRADTQYF.

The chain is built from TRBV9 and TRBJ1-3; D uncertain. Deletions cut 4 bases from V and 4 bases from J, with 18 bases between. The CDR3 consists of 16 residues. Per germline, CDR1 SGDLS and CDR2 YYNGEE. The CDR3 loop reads CASSPLLFGPGNTIYF. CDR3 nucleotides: TGTGCCAGCAGCCCCCTCTTGTTTGGCCCCGGAAACACCATATATTTT.

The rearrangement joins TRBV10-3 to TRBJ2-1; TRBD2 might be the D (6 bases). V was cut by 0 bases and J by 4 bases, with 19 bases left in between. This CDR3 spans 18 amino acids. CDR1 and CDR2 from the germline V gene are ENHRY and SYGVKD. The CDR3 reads CAISESHLQGSGYNEQFF. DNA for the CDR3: TGTGCCATCAGTGAGTCTCACCTCCAAGGGAGCGGGTACAATGAGCAGTTCTTC.

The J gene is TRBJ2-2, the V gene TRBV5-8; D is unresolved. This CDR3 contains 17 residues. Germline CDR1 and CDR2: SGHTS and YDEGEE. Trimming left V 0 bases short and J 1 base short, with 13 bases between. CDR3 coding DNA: TGTGCCAGCAGCTTGGGTCTGACTCCCAGGAACACCGGGGAGCTGTTTTTT. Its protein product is CASSLGLTPRNTGELFF.

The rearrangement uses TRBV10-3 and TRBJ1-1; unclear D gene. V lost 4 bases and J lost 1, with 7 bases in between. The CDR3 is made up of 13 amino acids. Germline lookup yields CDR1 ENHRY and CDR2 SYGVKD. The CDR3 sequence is CAISAQENTEAFF. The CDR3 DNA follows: TGTGCCATCAGTGCGCAGGAGAACACTGAAGCTTTCTTT.

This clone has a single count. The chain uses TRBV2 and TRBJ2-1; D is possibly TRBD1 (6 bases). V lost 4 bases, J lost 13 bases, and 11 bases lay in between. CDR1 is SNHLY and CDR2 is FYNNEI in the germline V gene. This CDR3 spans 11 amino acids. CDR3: CASSAPGHQFF. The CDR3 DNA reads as TGTGCCAGCAGTGCGCCGGGACACCAGTTCTTC.

In DNA, the CDR3 is TGTGCCAGCAGCAAACTCTTTTCGCATCCGGGACAGGGGGTAGGAGGCTACACCTTC. Protein product: CASSKLFSHPGQGVGGYTF. The chain recombines TRBV7-9 with TRBJ1-2, with 11 bases matching TRBD1. The J segment lost 8 bases and the V segment lost 5 bases, leaving 22 bases of the junction unmatched. The CDR3 has 19 amino acids. Germline V CDR1 and CDR2: SEHNR, FQNEAQ (reference sequence).

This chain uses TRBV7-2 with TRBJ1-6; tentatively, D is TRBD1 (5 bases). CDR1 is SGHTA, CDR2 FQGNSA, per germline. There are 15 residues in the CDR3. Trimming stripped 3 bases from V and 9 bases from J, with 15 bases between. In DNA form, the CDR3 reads TGTGCCAGCAGCTTTGGGTCCCCGACAGTTTCACCCCTCCACTTT. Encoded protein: CASSFGSPTVSPLHF. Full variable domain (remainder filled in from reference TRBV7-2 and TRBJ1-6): GAGVSQSPSNKVTEKGKDVELRCDPISGHTALYWYRQSLGQGLEFLIYFQGNSAPDKSGLPSDRFSAERTGGSVSTLTIQRTQQEDSAVYLCASSFGSPTVSPLHFGNGTRLTVT.

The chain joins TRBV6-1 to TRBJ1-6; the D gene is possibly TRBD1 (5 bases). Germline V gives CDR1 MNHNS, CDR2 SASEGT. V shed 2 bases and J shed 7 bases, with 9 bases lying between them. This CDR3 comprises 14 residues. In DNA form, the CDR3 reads TGTGCCAGCAGTGAACCGGGGCTGAATTCACCCCTCCACTTT. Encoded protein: CASSEPGLNSPLHF.

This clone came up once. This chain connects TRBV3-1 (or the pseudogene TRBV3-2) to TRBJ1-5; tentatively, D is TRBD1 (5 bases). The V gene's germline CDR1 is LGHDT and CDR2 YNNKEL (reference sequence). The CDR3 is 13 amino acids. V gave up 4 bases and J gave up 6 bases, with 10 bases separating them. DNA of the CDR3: TGTGCCAGCAGCCCCTCGGGGGGTCAGCCCCAGCATTTT. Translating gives CASSPSGGQPQHF.

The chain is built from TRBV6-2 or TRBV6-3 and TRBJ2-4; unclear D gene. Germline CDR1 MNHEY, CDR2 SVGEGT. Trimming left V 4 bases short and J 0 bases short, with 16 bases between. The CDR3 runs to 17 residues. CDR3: CASSSPEWGIAKNIQYF. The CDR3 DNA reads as TGTGCCAGCAGTTCGCCAGAGTGGGGAATAGCCAAAAACATTCAGTACTTC.

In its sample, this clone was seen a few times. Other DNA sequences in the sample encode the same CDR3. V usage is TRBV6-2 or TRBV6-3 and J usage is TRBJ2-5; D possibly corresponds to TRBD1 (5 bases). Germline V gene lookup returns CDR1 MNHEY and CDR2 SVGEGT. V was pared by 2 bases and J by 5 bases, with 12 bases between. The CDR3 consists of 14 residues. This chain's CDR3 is CASSYLGPGETQYF. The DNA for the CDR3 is TGTGCCAGCAGTTACCTAGGGCCAGGGGAGACCCAGTACTTC.

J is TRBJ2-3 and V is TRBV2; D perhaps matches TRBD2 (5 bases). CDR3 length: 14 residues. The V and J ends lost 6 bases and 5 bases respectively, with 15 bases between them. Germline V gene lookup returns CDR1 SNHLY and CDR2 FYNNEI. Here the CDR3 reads CASRPPGGQDTQYF. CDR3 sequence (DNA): TGTGCCAGCAGACCACCCGGAGGCCAAGATACGCAGTATTTT.

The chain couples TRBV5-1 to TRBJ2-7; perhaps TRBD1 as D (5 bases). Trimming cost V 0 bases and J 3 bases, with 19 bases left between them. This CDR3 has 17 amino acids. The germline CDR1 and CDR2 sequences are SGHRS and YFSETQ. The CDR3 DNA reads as TGCGCCAGCAGCTTGGGTGGCAGGGTACTTTCCGGCTACGAGCAGTACTTC. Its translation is CASSLGGRVLSGYEQYF.

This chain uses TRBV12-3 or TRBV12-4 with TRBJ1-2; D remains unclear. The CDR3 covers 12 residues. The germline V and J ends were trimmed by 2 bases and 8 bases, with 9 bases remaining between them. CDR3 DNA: TGTGCCAGCAGTTTAAGTCAACAAGGCTACACCTTC. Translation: CASSLSQQGYTF.

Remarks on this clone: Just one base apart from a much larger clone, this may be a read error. CDR3 nucleotide sequence: TGTGCCAGCAGCTTAGACAGGAACACTGAAGCTTTCTTT. Translation: CASSLDRNTEAFF. The chain recombines TRBV11-2 with TRBJ1-1, with D hard to call. V lost 0 bases to trimming and J lost 1 base, with 3 bases between them. The germline gives CDR1 SGHAT, CDR2 FQNNGV. The CDR3 totals 13 residues.